One and the same sample provided the 21 T cell receptor beta chains below, sequenced in a study of blood T cell repertoires in COVID-19. Repertoires were generated with immunoSEQ multiplex PCR, while TCRdb's copy carries only in-frame clones and drops some. Of approximately 65,000 clones in the sample, roughly 80% were seen once. Sequencing used peripheral blood. These receptor sequences come from a human donor in a cohort sampled during active COVID-19.

This chain uses TRBV13 with TRBJ2-5, with D maybe TRBD2 (6 bases). There are 15 residues in the CDR3. Germline-derived CDR1 and CDR2 are PRHDT and FYEKMQ (reference sequence). Trimming took off 1 base at V and 4 bases at J, with 13 bases between the two ends. CDR3 sequence: CASSLEGLEGETQYF. The CDR3 nucleotides read TGTGCCAGCAGCTTAGAGGGGTTGGAGGGAGAGACCCAGTACTTC.

The chain uses TRBV18 and TRBJ2-2; 8 nucleotides agree with TRBD1. Per the germline V gene, CDR1 is KGHSH and CDR2 is LQKENI. The CDR3 sequence is 19 residues long. The ends lost 0 bases at V and 1 base at J; junction bases unmatched: 10. CDR3 in amino acids: CASSPPGQGLDQNTGELFF. The CDR3 bases are TGTGCCAGCTCACCACCTGGACAGGGACTGGATCAGAACACCGGGGAGCTGTTTTTT.

The V call is TRBV29-1, the J call TRBJ2-1; TRBD2 aligns across 14 bases. Germline V gene sequence: CDR1 SQVTM, CDR2 ANQGSEA. The CDR3 sequence is 13 residues long. J was trimmed by 9 bases and V by 6 bases; bases with no gene match: 4. The CDR3 reads CSVWTSGGSEQFF. The CDR3 DNA reads TGCAGCGTCTGGACTAGCGGGGGGAGTGAGCAGTTCTTC.

The chain is built from TRBV29-1 and TRBJ2-2, with a possible D match to TRBD2 (5 bases). Trimming shortened V by 4 bases and J by 6 bases, and 6 bases separated the two germline ends. Germline loops: CDR1 SQVTM, CDR2 ANQGSEA. The CDR3 is made up of 11 amino acids. The CDR3 is CSVVLAGELFF. The DNA for the CDR3 is TGCAGCGTTGTACTAGCCGGGGAGCTGTTTTTT.

The gene calls are TRBV3-1 (or the pseudogene TRBV3-2) and TRBJ1-2, with D tentatively TRBD1 (6 bases). CDR1 and CDR2 (germline): LGHDT, YNNKEL (reference sequence). Trimming took 1 base from V and 2 from J, leaving 14 bases between them. The CDR3 spans 16 residues. The CDR3 bases are TGTGCCAGCAGCCAAGGACAGGATCCGAGGAACTATGGCTACACCTTC. Translation gives CASSQGQDPRNYGYTF.

Only a few counts were recorded for this clone. This sequence joins TRBV19 and TRBJ1-5; D not certain. The CDR3 has 15 residues. Germline loops: CDR1 LNHDA, CDR2 SQIVND (reference sequence). Trimming took off 7 bases at V and 2 bases at J, with 15 bases between the two ends. CDR3 sequence reads: CASTPAGVGNQPQHF. DNA for the CDR3: TGTGCCAGTACCCCCGCCGGGGTCGGCAATCAGCCCCAGCATTTT.

V is TRBV19 and J is TRBJ1-6; 7 positions agree with TRBD1. The ends lost 6 bases at V and 7 bases at J; junction bases unmatched: 12. This CDR3 has 16 residues. Looked up from germline, CDR1 is LNHDA and CDR2 is SQIVND (reference sequence). The CDR3 loop reads CASSGLRDSLNSPLHF. DNA of the CDR3: TGTGCCAGTAGCGGCCTCCGGGACAGCCTCAATTCACCCCTCCACTTT.

The rearrangement links TRBV6-5 to TRBJ1-4; D unclear. Trimming stripped 11 bases from V and 7 bases from J, with 20 bases between. CDR3 size: 14 residues. Germline-derived CDR1 and CDR2 are MNHEY and SVGAGI. CDR3 nucleotide sequence: TGTGCCTCGGCAACCGGGGTGGTGACTGAAAAACTGTTTTTT. Amino acids: CASATGVVTEKLFF.

V and J are TRBV7-9 and TRBJ2-5; D gene uncertain. The CDR3 sequence is 13 residues long. Trimming removed 5 bases from V and 9 bases from J, with 16 bases in between. Germline CDR1 and CDR2: SEHNR and FQNEAQ (reference sequence). CDR3 in DNA: TGTGCCAGCAGCACCTTTAAGGAGTGGGCCCAGTACTTC. This encodes CASSTFKEWAQYF.

The J gene is TRBJ2-2, the V gene TRBV28; TRBD1 aligns across 7 bases. With 10 bases clipped from V and 2 bases from J, the junction kept 7 bases outside the gene matches. CDR3 length: 14 amino acids. CDR1 and CDR2 from the germline V gene are MDHEN and SYDVKM. CDR3 protein: CATLGTVNTGELFF. CDR3 in DNA: TGTGCCACCCTGGGGACAGTAAACACCGGGGAGCTGTTTTTT.

This chain joins TRBV24-1 and TRBJ2-3; 13 bases match TRBD2. CDR1 is KGHDR and CDR2 is SFDVKD in the germline V gene. Trimming at V came to 5 bases and at J to 6 bases, leaving 7 bases not matched to a gene. CDR3 length: 16 amino acids. In nucleotides, the CDR3 is TGTGCCACCAGTGGGACTAGCGGGGGAGTGTCGGATACGCAGTATTTT. Translated, it gives CATSGTSGGVSDTQYF.

The chain has TRBV12-5 and TRBJ2-5; 7 nucleotides line up with TRBD2. Germline V gives CDR1 LGHNT, CDR2 FRNRAP. CDR3 size: 12 residues. The V gene end was trimmed by 6 bases and the J gene end by 5 bases; junction bases not matched to a gene: 3. The CDR3 region is CASGRGVETQYF. CDR3 bases: TGTGCTAGTGGCCGGGGGGTGGAGACCCAGTACTTC.

The rearrangement links TRBV5-4 to TRBJ1-1, with D tentatively TRBD1 (5 bases). In germline, CDR1 is SGHNT, CDR2 YYREEE (reference sequence). The CDR3 has 15 residues. V was pared by 4 bases and J by 4 bases, with 17 bases between. The CDR3 bases are TGTGCCAGCAGCGCGAGCAGGGCCGGGGGCACTGAAGCTTTCTTT. This sequence encodes CASSASRAGGTEAFF.

V usage is TRBV7-2 and J usage is TRBJ2-5, with 7 bases aligning to TRBD1. The CDR3 spans 16 residues. The junction had 8 bases not matched to a gene; V was cut back by 0 bases and J by 4 bases. Looked up from germline, CDR1 is SGHTA and CDR2 is FQGNSA. In DNA, the CDR3 is TGTGCCAGCAGCTTAGCTTTTAAGACAGGGTCAGAGACCCAGTACTTC. Translation: CASSLAFKTGSETQYF. Using reference TRBV7-2 and TRBJ2-5 for the parts outside the CDR3, the full variable domain is GAGVSQSPSNKVTEKGKDVELRCDPISGHTALYWYRQSLGQGLEFLIYFQGNSAPDKSGLPSDRFSAERTGGSVSTLTIQRTQQEDSAVYLCASSLAFKTGSETQYFGPGTRLLVL.

V and J are TRBV10-3 and TRBJ1-3; D remains ambiguous. The CDR3 runs 17 residues. V lost 11 bases and J 0 bases, leaving 23 bases between the germline ends. The germline V gene encodes CDR1 ENHRY and CDR2 SYGVKD. The CDR3 coding sequence is TGTGCCGCACTTAGTCGGGAGCGCCGAGACTCTGGAAACACCATATATTTT. Translated, it gives CAALSRERRDSGNTIYF.

The chain links TRBV11-2 to TRBJ2-3, with D hard to call. This CDR3 has 12 residues. Germline V gives CDR1 SGHAT, CDR2 FQNNGV. Trimming shortened V by 5 bases and J by 0 bases, and 3 bases separated the two germline ends. This CDR3 reads CASSRSTDTQYF. The CDR3 nucleotides read TGTGCCAGCAGCCGGAGCACAGATACGCAGTATTTT. The full variable domain, in which reference TRBV11-2 and TRBJ2-3 provide the parts outside the CDR3, is EAGVAQSPRYKIIEKRQSVAFWCNPISGHATLYWYQQILGQGPKLLIQFQNNGVVDDSQLPKDRFSAERLKGVDSTLKIQPAKLEDSAVYLCASSRSTDTQYFGPGTRLTVL.

CDR3 sequence reads: CASSQGGGGGQPQHF. In nucleotides, the CDR3 is TGCGCCAGCAGCCAAGGGGGTGGAGGCGGGCAGCCCCAGCATTTT. This chain links TRBV4-3 with TRBJ1-5; D not resolved. V gave up 1 base and J gave up 7 bases, with 14 bases separating them. CDR1 and CDR2 from the germline V gene are LGHNA and YSLEER. This CDR3 comprises 15 residues.

The gene calls are TRBV28 and TRBJ2-2; 8 nucleotides match TRBD2. V lost 3 bases, J lost 1 base, and 1 base stayed unmatched. There are 15 residues in the CDR3. The germline CDR1 and CDR2 sequences are MDHEN and SYDVKM. CDR3: CASSFLAGNTGELFF. CDR3 bases: TGTGCCAGCAGTTTCCTAGCGGGGAACACCGGGGAGCTGTTTTTT.

In its sample, this clone was seen once. The chain joins TRBV7-8 to TRBJ2-1, with D perhaps TRBD2 (6 bases). Per germline, CDR1 SGHVS and CDR2 FQNEAQ. The V end lost 5 bases, the J end lost 3 bases, and 20 bases lay between the germline ends. The length of the CDR3 is 17 residues. In nucleotides, the CDR3 is TGTGCCAGCAGCCCCCCTCCAACCGGGACTGTCTACAATGAGCAGTTCTTC. This encodes CASSPPPTGTVYNEQFF.

This clone was recorded only once. This chain connects TRBV7-9 to TRBJ2-5, with 14 positions matching TRBD2. V dropped 4 bases and J dropped 3; count of bases not matched to a gene: 4. CDR1 and CDR2 from the germline V gene are SEHNR and FQNEAQ (reference sequence). The CDR3 extends over 16 amino acids. The CDR3 nucleotides are TGTGCCAGCAGCTCCGGGACTAGCGGGAGAGAAGAGACCCAGTACTTC. Its protein product is CASSSGTSGREETQYF.

With regard to this clone: One end of the junction is discordant with germline, which a read error may explain. This chain uses TRBV11-2 with TRBJ2-1; a possible D gene is TRBD2 (5 bases). The CDR3 has 13 amino acids. The germline CDR1 and CDR2 sequences are SGHAT and FQNNGV. CDR3 sequence (DNA): TGTGCCAGCAGCGTAGAATTTAGCGCTGAGCAGTTCTTC. It translates to CASSVEFSAEQFF.